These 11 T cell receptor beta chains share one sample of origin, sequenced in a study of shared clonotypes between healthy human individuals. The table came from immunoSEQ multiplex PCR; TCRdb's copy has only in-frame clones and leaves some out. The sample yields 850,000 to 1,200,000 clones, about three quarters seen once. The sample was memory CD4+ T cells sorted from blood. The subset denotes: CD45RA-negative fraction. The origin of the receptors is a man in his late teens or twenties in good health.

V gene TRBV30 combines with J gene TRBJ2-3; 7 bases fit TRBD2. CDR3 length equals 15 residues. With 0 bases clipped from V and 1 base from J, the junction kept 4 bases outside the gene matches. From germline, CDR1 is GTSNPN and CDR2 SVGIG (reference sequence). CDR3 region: CAWSVGAGGTDTQYF. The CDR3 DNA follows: TGTGCCTGGAGTGTAGGGGCGGGGGGCACAGATACGCAGTATTTT. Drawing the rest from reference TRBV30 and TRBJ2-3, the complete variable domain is SQTIHQWPATLVQPVGSPLSLECTVEGTSNPNLYWYRQAAGRGLQLLFYSVGIGQISSEVPQNLSASRPQDRQFILSSKKLLLSDSGFYLCAWSVGAGGTDTQYFGPGTRLTVL.

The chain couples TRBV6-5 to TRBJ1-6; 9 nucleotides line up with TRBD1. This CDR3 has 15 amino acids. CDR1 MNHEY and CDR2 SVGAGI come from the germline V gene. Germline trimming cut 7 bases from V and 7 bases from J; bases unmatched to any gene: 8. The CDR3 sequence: CASTLNRGHNSPLHF. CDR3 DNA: TGTGCCAGCACTTTGAACAGGGGGCACAATTCACCCCTCCACTTT.

In DNA, the CDR3 is TGTGCCAGCAGCCCCAAGAACACCGGGGAGCTGTTTTTT. Protein product: CASSPKNTGELFF. J is TRBJ2-2 and V is TRBV7-2; unclear D gene. The CDR3 is 13 residues long. V lost 5 bases, J lost 1 base, and 5 bases lay in between. Germline V gene sequence: CDR1 SGHTA, CDR2 FQGNSA.

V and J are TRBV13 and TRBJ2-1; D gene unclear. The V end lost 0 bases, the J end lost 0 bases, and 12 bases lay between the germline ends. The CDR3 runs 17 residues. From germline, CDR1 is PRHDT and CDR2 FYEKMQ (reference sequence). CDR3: CASSLGVGRSSYNEQFF. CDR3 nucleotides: TGTGCCAGCAGCTTAGGGGTCGGAAGAAGCTCCTACAATGAGCAGTTCTTC.

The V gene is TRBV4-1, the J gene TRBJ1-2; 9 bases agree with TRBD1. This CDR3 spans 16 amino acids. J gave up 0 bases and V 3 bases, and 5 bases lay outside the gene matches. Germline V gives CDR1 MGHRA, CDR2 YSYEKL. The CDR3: CASSQGQGKANYGYTF. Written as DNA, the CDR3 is TGCGCCAGCAGCCAGGGACAGGGAAAAGCTAACTATGGCTACACCTTC.

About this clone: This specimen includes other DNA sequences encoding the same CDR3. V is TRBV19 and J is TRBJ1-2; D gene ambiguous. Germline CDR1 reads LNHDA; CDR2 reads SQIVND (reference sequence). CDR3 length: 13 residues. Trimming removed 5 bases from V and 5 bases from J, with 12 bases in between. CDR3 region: CASSPGVGYGYTF. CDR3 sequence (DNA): TGTGCCAGTAGTCCCGGGGTGGGGTATGGCTACACCTTC.

The CDR3 DNA is TGTGCCAGCAGTACGCGCGACAGGCTTGGAGGCTACACCTTC. Protein sequence: CASSTRDRLGGYTF. The chain is built from TRBV27 and TRBJ1-2; tentative D call: TRBD1 (6 bases). The germline V gene has CDR1 MNHEY and CDR2 SMNVEV (reference sequence). This CDR3 region has 14 residues. Trimming removed 5 bases from V and 8 bases from J, with 18 bases in between.

The CDR3 here is CASSLLRGGGRTGELFF. DNA for the CDR3: TGTGCCAGCAGCCTCCTTCGGGGTGGGGGGCGCACCGGGGAGCTGTTTTTT. The V gene is TRBV11-2, the J gene TRBJ2-2; D tentatively fits TRBD1 or TRBD2 (6 bases each). The CDR3 consists of 17 residues. Germline V CDR1 and CDR2: SGHAT, FQNNGV. The ends were cut back, 5 bases at V and 4 bases at J, with 20 bases in the middle.

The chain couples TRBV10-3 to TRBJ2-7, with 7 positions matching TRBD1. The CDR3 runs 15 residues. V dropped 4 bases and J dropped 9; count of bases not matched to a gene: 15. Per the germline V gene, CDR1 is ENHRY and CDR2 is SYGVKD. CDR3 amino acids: CAISGAGTEGDGQYF. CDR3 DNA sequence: TGTGCCATCAGTGGAGCCGGGACAGAGGGAGACGGGCAGTACTTC.

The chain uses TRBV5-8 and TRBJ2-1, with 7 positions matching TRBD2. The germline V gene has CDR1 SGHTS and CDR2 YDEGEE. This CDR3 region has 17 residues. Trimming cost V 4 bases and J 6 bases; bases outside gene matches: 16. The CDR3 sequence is CASSPGGSGFFVNEQFF. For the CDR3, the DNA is TGTGCCAGCAGCCCCGGGGGTAGCGGGTTTTTTGTCAATGAGCAGTTCTTC.

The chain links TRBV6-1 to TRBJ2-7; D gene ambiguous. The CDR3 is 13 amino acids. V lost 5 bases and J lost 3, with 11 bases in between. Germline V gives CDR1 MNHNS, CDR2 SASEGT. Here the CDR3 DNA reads TGTGCCAGCAGTCGGACGGGCGACTACGAGCAGTACTTC. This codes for CASSRTGDYEQYF.